The TCR beta chain described here comes from a study of CXCR3-negative and CXCR3-positive naive CD8 T cells. General study results and limits: Naive cells used TRBV-TRBJ genes in much the same way whether CXCR3-negative or CXCR3-positive; memory cells did not.

CDR3 length: 15 residues. On this clonotype itself: The antigen is not known.

UMI-labeled TRB cDNA libraries were prepared by 5' RACE. TCRdb reprocessed the 5' RACE reads and stores each CDR3 protein as one record, lacking DNA. The sample totals 45,000 or so distinct CDR3 sequences. Naive CD8+ T lymphocytes were specified as CD45RO-CCR7+CD27+CD95-. The chain combines TRBV12-3 or TRBV12-4 with TRBJ2-7; TCRdb lists TRBD1, though no DNA is available to test this call. Sequenced sample: naive CXCR3- CD8+ T cells from blood. Subset meaning: CD45RO-CCR7+CD27+CD95- naive CD8+ T cells lacking CXCR3 (TNR3-). The TCR was taken from a human donor in good health. Some clones in this sample may be carry-over from other donors' samples. The CDR3 here is CASSLSGTGYHEQYF.